One and the same sample provided the 21 T cell receptor beta chains below, sequenced in a study of blood T cell repertoires in COVID-19. Profiling relied on immunoSEQ multiplex PCR, and the TCRdb table lists in-frame clones only, not all of them. The sample contains around 300,000 clones, 75% to 90% of which appear only once. Sequencing was carried out using peripheral blood. Receptors were obtained from a man between 50 and 59 years old with acute or convalescent COVID-19.

This clone was detected only once. The rearrangement uses TRBV6-5 and TRBJ2-7; a weak D match, TRBD2 (6 bases). The CDR3 runs 11 residues. The V end lost 8 bases, the J end lost 1 base, and 6 bases lay between the germline ends. CDR1 is MNHEY and CDR2 is SVGAGI in the germline V gene. This CDR3 reads CASGGSYEQYF. CDR3 nucleotide sequence: TGTGCCAGCGGGGGGTCCTACGAGCAGTACTTC.

V gene TRBV7-9 combines with J gene TRBJ2-7; 10 nucleotides line up with TRBD1. This CDR3 contains 17 residues. Germline CDR1 reads SEHNR; CDR2 reads FQNEAQ (reference sequence). After removal of 6 bases from V and 0 bases from J, the junction contained 11 bases not matched to a gene. CDR3: CASRIDPGQGSSYEQYF. As DNA, the CDR3 is TGTGCCAGCAGGATAGACCCGGGACAGGGGAGCTCCTACGAGCAGTACTTC.

This clone is a singleton in its sample. The chain is built from TRBV12-5 and TRBJ1-1, with D possibly TRBD1 on 6 matching bases. Trimming left V 5 bases short and J 11 bases short, with 15 bases between. Germline lookup yields CDR1 LGHNT and CDR2 FRNRAP. This CDR3 contains 12 residues. The CDR3 DNA follows: TGTGCTAGTGGTGTCACCGGGGGGCATGCTTTCTTT. Its translation: CASGVTGGHAFF.

The chain carries TRBV12-3 or TRBV12-4 and TRBJ2-5; possibly TRBD2 for D (7 bases). The CDR3 loop spans 13 amino acids. The V end was cut by 7 bases, the J end by 5 bases, with 14 bases between. CDR3 residues: CASTVGGVETQYF. Written as DNA, the CDR3 is TGTGCCAGCACCGTAGGGGGGGTTGAGACCCAGTACTTC.

This rearrangement joins TRBV6-5 to TRBJ2-1, with 8 bases that match TRBD1. V lost 6 bases, J lost 6 bases, and 7 bases stayed unmatched. From germline, CDR1 is MNHEY and CDR2 SVGAGI. The CDR3 has 14 residues. The CDR3 spells CASRPGQASNEQFF. In DNA form, the CDR3 reads TGTGCCAGCAGACCGGGACAGGCTTCCAATGAGCAGTTCTTC.

V usage is TRBV6-6 and J usage is TRBJ1-4; 8 nucleotides align to TRBD1. V lost 5 bases, J lost 5 bases, and 4 bases stayed unmatched. Germline lookup yields CDR1 MNHNY and CDR2 SVGAGI (reference sequence). The CDR3 has 14 amino acids. The CDR3 DNA reads as TGTGCCAGCAGTCCACAGGGGGGGAATGAAAAACTGTTTTTT. Its protein is CASSPQGGNEKLFF.

The V call is TRBV20-1, the J call TRBJ1-4; D call uncertain. CDR1 is DFQATT, CDR2 SNEGSKA, per germline (reference sequence). V lost 1 base and J 8 bases, leaving 5 bases between the germline ends. This CDR3 has 11 residues. The CDR3 DNA reads as TGCAGTGCTAGAGCACGGGAAAAACTGTTTTTT. Its translation is CSARAREKLFF.

This clone appeared a single time. The CDR3 region is CAWSVDSKGNQPQHF. CDR3 DNA sequence: TGTGCCTGGAGTGTAGACAGTAAGGGGAATCAGCCCCAGCATTTT. J is TRBJ1-5 and V is TRBV30; D perhaps matches TRBD1 (5 bases). From germline, CDR1 is GTSNPN and CDR2 SVGIG (reference sequence). Trimming stripped 0 bases from V and 4 bases from J, with 13 bases between. The CDR3 has 15 amino acids.

This chain uses TRBV3-1 (or the pseudogene TRBV3-2) with TRBJ2-7; a weak D match, TRBD2 (6 bases). Trimming took off 5 bases at V and 4 bases at J, with 15 bases between the two ends. The CDR3 runs to 14 residues. Germline V gives CDR1 LGHDT, CDR2 YNNKEL (reference sequence). The CDR3 spells CASSSRGGIYEQYF. CDR3 bases: TGTGCCAGCAGCTCCCGTGGGGGGATTTACGAGCAGTACTTC.

The J gene is TRBJ1-2, the V gene TRBV4-2, with TRBD1 matching over 7 bases. V trimming: 4 bases; J trimming: 2 bases; junction bases outside the gene matches: 4. Germline V gives CDR1 LGHNA, CDR2 YNFKEQ. The CDR3 has 14 residues. CDR3 loop: CASSLPTGNYGYTF. CDR3 coding DNA: TGTGCCAGCAGCCTACCGACAGGGAACTATGGCTACACCTTC.

The V and J genes are TRBV19 and TRBJ2-6, with D tentatively TRBD1 (6 bases). Germline V gene data show CDR1 as LNHDA and CDR2 as SQIVND (reference sequence). This CDR3 has 16 amino acids. Trimming shortened V by 5 bases and J by 0 bases, and 11 bases separated the two germline ends. CDR3 sequence: CASSSTGRSGANVLTF. Here the CDR3 DNA reads TGTGCCAGTAGTTCGACAGGTCGCTCTGGGGCCAACGTCCTGACTTTC.

This clone came up once. V usage is TRBV7-9 and J usage is TRBJ2-2; D may be TRBD1 (6 bases). Germline V lookup: CDR1 SEHNR, CDR2 FQNEAQ (reference sequence). Trimming cost V 6 bases and J 6 bases, with 14 bases left between them. The CDR3 runs 14 residues. CDR3 sequence (DNA): TGTGCCAGCAGGAAACACAGGGACCCCGGGGAGCTGTTTTTT. This translates into CASRKHRDPGELFF.

The CDR3: CASSKLEQFF. The CDR3 region has the DNA TGTGCCAGCAGCAAACTAGAGCAGTTCTTC. V usage is TRBV21-1 and J usage is TRBJ2-1; TRBD2 is the table's D call, not checked against the DNA. TRBV21-1 counts as a pseudogene. CDR3 size: 10 residues.

This clone was recorded a few times. This chain links TRBV7-9 with TRBJ2-1; 7 bases match TRBD1. The germline V gene has CDR1 SEHNR and CDR2 FQNEAQ (reference sequence). The CDR3 spans 13 residues. V was pared by 2 bases and J by 6 bases, with 1 base of the junction left unmatched. CDR3: CASSLNRGNEQFF. CDR3 coding DNA: TGTGCCAGCAGCTTAAACAGGGGCAATGAGCAGTTCTTC.

The chain links TRBV7-3 to TRBJ1-1; a weak D match, TRBD1 (5 bases). Germline CDR1 and CDR2: SGHTA and FQGTGA. V lost 2 bases, J lost 8 bases, and 12 bases lay in between. There are 13 residues in the CDR3. The CDR3, as DNA: TGTGCCAGCAGCTTACTAGGTCAGGGCGAAGCTTTCTTT. It specifies CASSLLGQGEAFF.

The CDR3 protein is CAWSKGGSEQYF. Written as DNA, the CDR3 is TGTGCCTGGAGTAAAGGAGGGAGCGAGCAGTACTTC. V gene TRBV30 combines with J gene TRBJ2-7; tentatively, D is TRBD2 (6 bases). This CDR3 is built from 12 residues. Trimming stripped 2 bases from V and 6 bases from J, with 11 bases between. From germline, CDR1 is GTSNPN and CDR2 SVGIG (reference sequence).

The table lists this clone with a few counts. The chain employs TRBV4-1 and TRBJ1-2, with 10 bases lining up with TRBD1. The CDR3 contains 14 residues. V shed 4 bases, J shed 3 bases, and the junction held 2 bases outside the gene matches. Germline V CDR1 and CDR2: MGHRA, YSYEKL. The CDR3 spells CASSPGQGDYGYTF. As DNA, the CDR3 is TGCGCCAGCAGCCCCGGACAGGGGGACTATGGCTACACCTTC.

CDR3 residues: CASSVGSRTHREAFF. The CDR3 nucleotides are TGTGCCAGCAGCGTCGGATCGCGGACACATCGTGAAGCTTTCTTT. The rearrangement uses TRBV7-6 and TRBJ1-1, with TRBD1 as a possible D gene (5 bases). V was cut by 5 bases and J by 7 bases, with 20 bases left in between. The germline CDR1 and CDR2 sequences are SGHVS and FNYEAQ. The CDR3 is 15 residues long.

J is TRBJ2-7 and V is TRBV9, with 8 nucleotides matching TRBD1. Germline V CDR1 and CDR2: SGDLS, YYNGEE. V was clipped by 4 bases and J by 2 bases; unmatched bases: 8. CDR3 length: 15 amino acids. CDR3 sequence: CASSPGTGRTYEQYF. In DNA form, the CDR3 reads TGTGCCAGCAGCCCTGGGACAGGAAGAACCTACGAGCAGTACTTC.

The V gene is TRBV5-1, the J gene TRBJ1-1; no reliable D call. This CDR3 is built from 14 residues. V was trimmed by 4 bases and J by 0 bases, leaving 10 bases between them. Germline lookup yields CDR1 SGHRS and CDR2 YFSETQ. CDR3 DNA sequence: TGCGCCAGCAGCCCTTCCGTTTTGAACACTGAAGCTTTCTTT. Translated: CASSPSVLNTEAFF.

This chain links TRBV7-8 with TRBJ1-2; D call uncertain. Germline V gene lookup returns CDR1 SGHVS and CDR2 FQNEAQ. The CDR3 is made up of 13 amino acids. V lost 1 base and J lost 8, with 11 bases in between. For the CDR3, the DNA is TGTGCCAGCAGCTTAGGCGAGGGTGACGGCTACACCTTC. Its protein is CASSLGEGDGYTF. Full variable domain (missing parts from reference TRBV7-8 and TRBJ1-2): GAGVSQSPRYKVAKRGQDVALRCDPISGHVSLFWYQQALGQGPEFLTYFQNEAQLDKSGLPSDRFFAERPEGSVSTLKIQRTQQEDSAVYLCASSLGEGDGYTFGSGTRLTVV.